These 32 T cell receptor beta chains share one sample of origin, sequenced in a study of human CD8 memory T cell subsets. Early memory CD8+ T cells that were CCR7+ PD-1+ TIGIT+ with exhausted-like traits constituted the TPEX cells. Construction of TCR beta libraries was accomplished by means of UMI-labeled 5' RACE. TCRdb re-called the 5' RACE reads and gives one entry per CDR3 protein, without DNA. Its table lists 5,500 to 7,000 distinct CDR3 sequences. The sequenced sample was CD8+ T cells from PBMCs. The source is a human donor in good health.

This clonotype is classed as medium-sized by frequency. The CDR3 spells CASSQDGGGNSYNEQFF. V is TRBV4-2 and J is TRBJ2-1; the D call from TCRdb, TRBD1, cannot be confirmed without DNA. The CDR3 is 17 residues long. Per the germline V gene, CDR1 is LGHNA and CDR2 is YNFKEQ.

The V and J genes are TRBV4-1 and TRBJ2-7. Germline V lookup: CDR1 MGHRA, CDR2 YSYEKL. The CDR3 spans 18 residues. CDR3 in amino acids: CASSQDKGERLGAYEQYF.

The V and J genes are TRBV11-2 and TRBJ1-1; TCRdb calls TRBD1, which cannot be checked without DNA. Germline V gene data show CDR1 as SGHAT and CDR2 as FQNNGV. The CDR3 runs 13 residues. CDR3 sequence: CASSLLTGSEAFF. Full variable domain (outside the CDR3, taken from reference TRBV11-2 and TRBJ1-1): EAGVAQSPRYKIIEKRQSVAFWCNPISGHATLYWYQQILGQGPKLLIQFQNNGVVDDSQLPKDRFSAERLKGVDSTLKIQPAKLEDSAVYLCASSLLTGSEAFFGQGTRLTVV.

The genes are TRBV21-1 and TRBJ2-3; the TCRdb D gene call, TRBD2, has no DNA to confirm it. TRBV21-1 is a recognized pseudogene. The CDR3 is 18 amino acids. The CDR3 loop reads CASSKEAGASPPPDTQYF.

Frequency places this clonotype as medium-sized. The CDR3: CSVGGDTYGYTF. The chain employs TRBV29-1 and TRBJ1-2; TCRdb designates TRBD1, a call that cannot be tested without DNA. The length of the CDR3 is 12 residues. Looked up from germline, CDR1 is SQVTM and CDR2 is ANQGSEA. Filled out from reference TRBV29-1 and TRBJ1-2, the complete variable domain reads SAVISQKPSRDICQRGTSLTIQCQVDSQVTMMFWYRQQPGQSLTLIATANQGSEATYESGFVIDKFPISRPNLTFSTLTVSNMSPEDSSIYLCSVGGDTYGYTFGSGTRLTVV.

This rearrangement joins TRBV5-5 to TRBJ2-5; the TRBD1 assignment by TCRdb is unverifiable without DNA. This CDR3 has 16 amino acids. Per germline, CDR1 SGHKS and CDR2 YYEKEE (reference sequence). The CDR3 spells CASSSGTHLTQETQYF. The variable domain in full, completed from reference TRBV5-5 and TRBJ2-5, reads DAGVTQSPTHLIKTRGQQVTLRCSPISGHKSVSWYQQVLGQGPQFIFQYYEKEERGRGNFPDRFSARQFPNYSSELNVNALLLGDSALYLCASSSGTHLTQETQYFGPGTRLLVL.

This sequence joins TRBV28 and TRBJ2-7. The CDR3 sequence is 13 residues long. Germline loops: CDR1 MDHEN, CDR2 SYDVKM. CDR3 loop: CASSLIPRYEQYF.

The gene calls are TRBV7-8 and TRBJ2-7; TCRdb picks TRBD1, but there is no DNA to check that call. Per germline, CDR1 SGHVS and CDR2 FQNEAQ. This CDR3 has 15 residues. CDR3: CASSPPRRGSYEQYF.

The chain employs TRBV5-4 and TRBJ1-1; lacking DNA, the TRBD1 call made by TCRdb goes unchecked. CDR3 length: 14 residues. Looked up from germline, CDR1 is SGHNT and CDR2 is YYREEE (reference sequence). CDR3 residues: CASSFDRENTEAFF.

The rearrangement links TRBV29-1 to TRBJ2-1; the TCRdb call, TRBD2, lacks DNA for checking. CDR1 and CDR2 from the germline V gene are SQVTM and ANQGSEA. This CDR3 contains 15 residues. CDR3 amino acids: CSVEGLAGGSGEQFF.

This rearrangement joins TRBV12-3 or TRBV12-4 to TRBJ2-3; the TCRdb call, TRBD2, lacks DNA for checking. This CDR3 region has 15 residues. This chain's CDR3 is CASSSSGSGTDTQYF.

This clonotype registers medium-sized by frequency. The chain employs TRBV7-8 and TRBJ2-2; the D call from TCRdb, TRBD2, cannot be confirmed without DNA. Germline CDR1 reads SGHVS; CDR2 reads FQNEAQ. CDR3 size: 18 residues. CDR3 loop: CASTPRSAGRRGTGELFF.

This chain connects TRBV29-1 to TRBJ1-2; TCRdb reports TRBD1, a call that lacks DNA to check it against. This CDR3 comprises 17 residues. CDR1 and CDR2 from the germline V gene are SQVTM and ANQGSEA. CDR3 residues: CSAQAYGEGARGLGYTF.

The CDR3 spells CASSYTGELFF. V is TRBV7-9 and J is TRBJ2-2. The CDR3 sequence is 11 residues long. Germline V gene lookup returns CDR1 SEHNR and CDR2 FQNEAQ (reference sequence).

The chain combines TRBV7-8 with TRBJ2-2; TCRdb lists TRBD2, though no DNA is available to test this call. The CDR3 covers 17 residues. Looked up from germline, CDR1 is SGHVS and CDR2 is FQNEAQ. This chain's CDR3 is CASSQHATSGDTGELFF.

CDR3 protein: CIPGLAGESGAYEQYF. This chain joins TRBV29-1 and TRBJ2-7; TCRdb picks TRBD2, but there is no DNA to check that call. The CDR3 runs 16 residues. Germline CDR1 reads SQVTM; CDR2 reads ANQGSEA.

V is TRBV12-5 and J is TRBJ2-3; TCRdb returns TRBD2, unconfirmable since there is no DNA. The CDR3 sequence is 17 residues long. The germline V gene encodes CDR1 LGHNT and CDR2 FRNRAP. This CDR3 reads CASGLTSSGPSTDTQYF.

V usage is TRBV27 and J usage is TRBJ2-5; lacking DNA, the TRBD1 call made by TCRdb goes unchecked. There are 13 residues in the CDR3. In germline, CDR1 is MNHEY, CDR2 SMNVEV (reference sequence). The chain's CDR3 is CASSSTPPGTQYF.

The chain combines TRBV5-5 with TRBJ1-6. The CDR3 has 14 amino acids. In germline, CDR1 is SGHKS, CDR2 YYEKEE (reference sequence). CDR3 protein: CASSLEAINSPLHF.

The gene calls are TRBV5-1 and TRBJ2-7. The CDR3 totals 12 residues. Germline-derived CDR1 and CDR2 are SGHRS and YFSETQ. The CDR3 here is CASSQDSYEQYF.

The chain joins TRBV7-7 to TRBJ2-5; the D call of TRBD2 rests on TCRdb alone, since no DNA is present to check it. The germline gives CDR1 SSHAT, CDR2 FNYEAQ (reference sequence). The CDR3 is made up of 14 amino acids. The chain's CDR3 is CASSGLGRAETQYF.

The chain carries TRBV6-1 and TRBJ1-5. The CDR3 loop spans 11 amino acids. Germline CDR1 reads MNHNS; CDR2 reads SASEGT. CDR3 in amino acids: CASSDNQPQHF.

This clonotype is identified as medium-sized from frequency. This chain joins TRBV11-1 and TRBJ2-1. The CDR3 is 14 residues long. From germline, CDR1 is SGHAT and CDR2 FQDESV (reference sequence). The CDR3 is CASSLTIPYNEQFF.

The V call is TRBV13, the J call TRBJ2-6; TCRdb designates TRBD2, a call that cannot be tested without DNA. The CDR3 runs to 17 residues. Germline V gene lookup returns CDR1 PRHDT and CDR2 FYEKMQ (reference sequence). The CDR3 loop is CASSLGGTPSGANVLTF.

V usage is TRBV27 and J usage is TRBJ2-3. This CDR3 is 15 amino acids long. In germline, CDR1 is MNHEY, CDR2 SMNVEV (reference sequence). The CDR3 protein is CASSLLGNSADTQYF.

This sequence joins TRBV29-1 and TRBJ2-1; TCRdb outputs TRBD2, but without DNA this stays unchecked. Per germline, CDR1 SQVTM and CDR2 ANQGSEA. The CDR3 extends over 11 amino acids. The CDR3 protein is CSVEDGRGQFF.

This clonotype is identified as medium-sized from frequency. V is TRBV15 and J is TRBJ1-1. The CDR3 contains 14 residues. CDR1 is LNHNV and CDR2 is YYDKDF in the germline V gene (reference sequence). The CDR3 is CATSRDMRVTEAFF.

V gene TRBV7-9 combines with J gene TRBJ1-5; there is no DNA to check the TCRdb D call of TRBD1. The CDR3 runs to 12 residues. The V gene's germline CDR1 is SEHNR and CDR2 FQNEAQ (reference sequence). The CDR3 sequence is CASSSRDRVLHF.

This chain connects TRBV19 to TRBJ2-1; the TCRdb D gene call, TRBD2, has no DNA to confirm it. The germline CDR1 and CDR2 sequences are LNHDA and SQIVND (reference sequence). This CDR3 comprises 13 residues. The CDR3 sequence: CASSTLGGNEQFF.

This sequence joins TRBV11-3 and TRBJ2-1. The CDR3 spans 12 residues. The V gene's germline CDR1 is SGHNT and CDR2 YENEEA. CDR3 residues: CASSFWDDEQFF.

The chain links TRBV29-1 to TRBJ2-3; TCRdb lists TRBD2, though no DNA is available to test this call. The CDR3 totals 15 residues. Germline values: CDR1 SQVTM, CDR2 ANQGSEA. The chain's CDR3 is CSVEEPGLSLGTQYF.

The CDR3 loop is CASSGRTGGNSPLHF. J is TRBJ1-6 and V is TRBV5-6; TCRdb gives TRBD1 as the D gene, but with no DNA this cannot be confirmed. Germline CDR1 SGHDT, CDR2 YYEEEE. The CDR3 consists of 15 residues.